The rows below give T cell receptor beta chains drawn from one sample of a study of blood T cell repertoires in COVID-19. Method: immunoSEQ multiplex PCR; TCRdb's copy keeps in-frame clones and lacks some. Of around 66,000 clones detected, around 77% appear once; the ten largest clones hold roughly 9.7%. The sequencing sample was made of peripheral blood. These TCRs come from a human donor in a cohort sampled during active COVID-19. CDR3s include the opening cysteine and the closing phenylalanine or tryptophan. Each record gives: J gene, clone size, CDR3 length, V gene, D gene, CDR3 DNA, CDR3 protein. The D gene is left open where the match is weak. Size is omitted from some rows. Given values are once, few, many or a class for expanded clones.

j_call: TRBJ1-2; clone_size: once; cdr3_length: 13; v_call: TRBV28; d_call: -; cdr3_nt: TGTGCCAGCAAGGGAGAAGGGTTCTATGGCTACACCTTC; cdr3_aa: CASKGEGFYGYTF
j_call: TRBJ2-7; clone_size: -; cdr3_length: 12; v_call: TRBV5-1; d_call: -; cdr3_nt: TGCGCCAGCACCCGCCGAGGGTGGGAGCAGTACTTC; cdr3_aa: CASTRRGWEQYF
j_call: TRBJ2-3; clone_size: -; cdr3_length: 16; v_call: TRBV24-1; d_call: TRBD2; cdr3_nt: TGTGCCACCAGTGATTTGCAGCGGGAGGGAACAGATACGCAGTATTTT; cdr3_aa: CATSDLQREGTDTQYF
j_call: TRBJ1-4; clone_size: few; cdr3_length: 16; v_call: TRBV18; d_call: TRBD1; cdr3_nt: TGTGCCAGCGCGGGACAGGGGGCCCTTGCTAATGAAAAACTGTTTTTT; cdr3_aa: CASAGQGALANEKLFF
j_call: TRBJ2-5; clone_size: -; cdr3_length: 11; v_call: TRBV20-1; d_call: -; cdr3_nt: TGCAGTGCTAGAAGGGGGGAGACCCAGTACTTC; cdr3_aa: CSARRGETQYF
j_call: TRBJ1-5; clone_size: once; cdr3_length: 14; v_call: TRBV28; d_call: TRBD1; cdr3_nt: TGTGCCAGCAGAGCCCGACAGGGGAATCAGCCCCAGCATTTT; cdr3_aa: CASRARQGNQPQHF
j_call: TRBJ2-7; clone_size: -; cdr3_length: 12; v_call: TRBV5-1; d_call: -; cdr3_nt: TGCGCCAGCAGCTTGGCCGGGGACGAGCAGTACTTC; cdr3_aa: CASSLAGDEQYF
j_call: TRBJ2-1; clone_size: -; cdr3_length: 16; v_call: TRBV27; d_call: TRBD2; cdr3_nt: TGTGCCAGCAGTTTAAGGTCGCTAGCGGGTCCCAATGAGCAGTTCTTC; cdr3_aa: CASSLRSLAGPNEQFF
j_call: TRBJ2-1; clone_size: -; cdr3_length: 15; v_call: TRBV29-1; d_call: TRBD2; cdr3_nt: TGCAGCGCCGGAGGACTAGCGGGGTTCAACAATGAGCAGTTCTTC; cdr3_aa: CSAGGLAGFNNEQFF
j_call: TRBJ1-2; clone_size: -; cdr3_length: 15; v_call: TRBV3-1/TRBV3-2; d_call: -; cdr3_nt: TGTGCCAGCAGCCAGCCATCGGGACTTAAGTATGGCTACACCTTC; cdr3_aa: CASSQPSGLKYGYTF
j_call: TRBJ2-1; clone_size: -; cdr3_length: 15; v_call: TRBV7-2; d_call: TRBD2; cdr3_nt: TGTGCCAGCAGACCCGGGACTAGTGCCTACAATGAGCAGTTCTTC; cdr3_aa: CASRPGTSAYNEQFF
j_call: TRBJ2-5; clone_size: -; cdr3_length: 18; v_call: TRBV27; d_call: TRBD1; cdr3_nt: TGTGCCAGCAGCTTCGGGACAGGGAGGGGGGTGTACCAAGAGACCCAGTACTTC; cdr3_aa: CASSFGTGRGVYQETQYF
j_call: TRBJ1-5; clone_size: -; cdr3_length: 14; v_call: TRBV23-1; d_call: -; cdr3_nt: TGCGCCAGCAGTCAAGCAGGTCAGGATCAGCCCCAGCATTTT; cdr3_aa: CASSQAGQDQPQHF
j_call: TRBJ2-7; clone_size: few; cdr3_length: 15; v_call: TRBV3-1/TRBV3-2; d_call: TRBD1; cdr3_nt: TGTGCCAGCAGCCCCTCGGGACAGGGTTCCCACGAGCAGTACTTC; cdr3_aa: CASSPSGQGSHEQYF
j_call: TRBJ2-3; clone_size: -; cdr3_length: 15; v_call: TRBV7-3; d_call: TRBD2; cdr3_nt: TGTGCCAGCAGCTTAGCGGGAGGGAACACAGATACGCAGTATTTT; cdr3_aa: CASSLAGGNTDTQYF
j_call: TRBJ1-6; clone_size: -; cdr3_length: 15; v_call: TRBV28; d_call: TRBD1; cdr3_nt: TGTGCCAGCGGTAACAGGGGGCCGGGGTTGGAACCCCTCCACTTT; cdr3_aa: CASGNRGPGLEPLHF
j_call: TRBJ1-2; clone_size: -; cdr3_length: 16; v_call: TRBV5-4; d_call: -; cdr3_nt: TGTGCCAGCAGCAAAGGAACCCTCGACAGGATCTATGGCTACACCTTC; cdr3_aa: CASSKGTLDRIYGYTF
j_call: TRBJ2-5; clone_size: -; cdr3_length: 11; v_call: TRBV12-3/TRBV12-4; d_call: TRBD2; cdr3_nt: TGTGCCAGCAGTTTATCGACTAGCGAGTACTTC; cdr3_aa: CASSLSTSEYF
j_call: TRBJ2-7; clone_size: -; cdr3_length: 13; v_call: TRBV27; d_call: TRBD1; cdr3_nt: TGTGCCAGCAGTCCCCGGACAGGGGTCGAGCAGTACTTC; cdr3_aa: CASSPRTGVEQYF
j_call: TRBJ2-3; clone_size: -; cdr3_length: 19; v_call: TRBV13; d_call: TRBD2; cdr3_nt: TGTGCCAGCAGCCCGGGTGGTCTTGGGGGACTAGGTTCCCCAGATACGCAGTATTTT; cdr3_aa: CASSPGGLGGLGSPDTQYF
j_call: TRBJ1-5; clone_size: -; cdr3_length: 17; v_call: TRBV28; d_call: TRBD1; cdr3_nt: TGTGCCAGCAGTTTGGGCGGGACAGGGGGTCTCATACAGCCCCAGCATTTT; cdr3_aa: CASSLGGTGGLIQPQHF
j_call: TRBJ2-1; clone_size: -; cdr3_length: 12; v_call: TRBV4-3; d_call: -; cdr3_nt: TGCGCCAGCAGCCGCGGGGACAGCGAGCAGTTCTTC; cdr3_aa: CASSRGDSEQFF
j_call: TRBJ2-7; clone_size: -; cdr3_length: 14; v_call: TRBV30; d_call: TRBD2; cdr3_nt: TGTGCCTGGGGGGGACTAGCGGGTCTCTACGAGCAGTACTTC; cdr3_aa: CAWGGLAGLYEQYF
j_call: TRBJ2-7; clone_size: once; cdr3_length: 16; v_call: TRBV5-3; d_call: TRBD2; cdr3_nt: TGTGCCAGAAGCTTGAAGGGCGGGAGAGTCTCCTACGAGCAGTACTTC; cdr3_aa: CARSLKGGRVSYEQYF
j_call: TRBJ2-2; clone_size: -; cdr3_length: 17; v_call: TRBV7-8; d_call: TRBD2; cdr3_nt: TGTGCCAGCAGCGGCCGGACTAGCGGGGCGAACACCGGGGAGCTGTTTTTT; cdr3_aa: CASSGRTSGANTGELFF
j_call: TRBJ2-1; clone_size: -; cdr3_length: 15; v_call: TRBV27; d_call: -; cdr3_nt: TGTGCCAGCCCCCCTCCGGGACAACCCGACAATGAGCAGTTCTTC; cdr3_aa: CASPPPGQPDNEQFF
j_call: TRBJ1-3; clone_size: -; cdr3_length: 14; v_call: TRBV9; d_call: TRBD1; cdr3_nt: TGTGCCAGCAGCGTGAGGGACAGTGGAAACACCATATATTTT; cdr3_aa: CASSVRDSGNTIYF
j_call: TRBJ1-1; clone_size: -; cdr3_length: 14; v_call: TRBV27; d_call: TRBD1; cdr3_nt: TGTGCCAGCAGTTCCAGAAGGGACAGGGTTGAAGCTTTCTTT; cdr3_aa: CASSSRRDRVEAFF
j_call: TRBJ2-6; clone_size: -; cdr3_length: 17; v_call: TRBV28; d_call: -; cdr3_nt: TGTGCCAGCAGTTCCCTGGGTAGCGGCTCTGGGGCCAACGTCCTGACTTTC; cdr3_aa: CASSSLGSGSGANVLTF
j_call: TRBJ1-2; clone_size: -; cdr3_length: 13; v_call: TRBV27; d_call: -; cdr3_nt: TGTGCCAGCAGTTTCCCTCAGGGGAGAGGCTACACCTTC; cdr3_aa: CASSFPQGRGYTF
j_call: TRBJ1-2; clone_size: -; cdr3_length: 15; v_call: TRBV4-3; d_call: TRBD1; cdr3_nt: TGCGCCAGCAGCCCCCTTGAGGGGGCTTCCTATGGCTACACCTTC; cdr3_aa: CASSPLEGASYGYTF
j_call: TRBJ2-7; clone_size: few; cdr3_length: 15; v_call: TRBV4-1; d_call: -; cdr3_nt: TGCGCCAGCAGCCAAGACAGGGGCTACTCCTACGAGCAGTACTTC; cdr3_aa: CASSQDRGYSYEQYF
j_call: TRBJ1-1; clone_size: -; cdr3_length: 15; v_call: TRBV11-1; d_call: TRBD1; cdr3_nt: TGTGCCAGCAGCCCAGGGACAGGGGGTCGATCTGAAGCTTTCTTT; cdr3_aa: CASSPGTGGRSEAFF
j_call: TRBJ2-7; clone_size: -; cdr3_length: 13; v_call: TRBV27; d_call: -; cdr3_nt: TGTGCCAGCAGTTTCCCAGGAGGGTTCGAGCAGTACTTC; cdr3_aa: CASSFPGGFEQYF
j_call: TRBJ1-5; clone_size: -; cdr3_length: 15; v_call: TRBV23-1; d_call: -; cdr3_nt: TGCGCCAGCAGTCAATCCCCGGGAGCCAATCAGCCCCAGCATTTT; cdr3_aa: CASSQSPGANQPQHF
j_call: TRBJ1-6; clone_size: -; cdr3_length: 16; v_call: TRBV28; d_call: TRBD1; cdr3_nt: TGTGCCAGCAGTGCACTTAAGACAGGGTATAATTCACCCCTCCACTTT; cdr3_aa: CASSALKTGYNSPLHF
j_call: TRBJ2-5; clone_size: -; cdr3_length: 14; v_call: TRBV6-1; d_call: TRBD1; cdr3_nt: TGTGCCAGCAGTGACCCTCTCGACAGGGGCCCCTCCAACTTC; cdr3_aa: CASSDPLDRGPSNF
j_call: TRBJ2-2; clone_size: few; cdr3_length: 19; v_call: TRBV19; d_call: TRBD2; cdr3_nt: TGTGCCAGTAAATACAGGGTACTAGCGGGACCCTCGGACACCGGGGAGCTGTTTTTT; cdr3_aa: CASKYRVLAGPSDTGELFF
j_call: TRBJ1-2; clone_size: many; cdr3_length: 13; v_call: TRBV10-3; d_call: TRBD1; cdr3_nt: TGTGCCGCCAATGGACAGGGGGCGGGTGGCTACACCTTC; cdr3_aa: CAANGQGAGGYTF
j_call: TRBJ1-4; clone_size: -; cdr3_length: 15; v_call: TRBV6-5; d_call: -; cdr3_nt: TGTGCCAGCAGTTCCCACCCCGACACCTATGAAAAACTGTTTTTT; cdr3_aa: CASSSHPDTYEKLFF
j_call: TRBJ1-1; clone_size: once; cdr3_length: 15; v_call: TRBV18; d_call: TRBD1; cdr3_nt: TGTGCCAGCTCGCCTACAGGGGGCGAGAACACTGAAGCTTTCTTT; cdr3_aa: CASSPTGGENTEAFF
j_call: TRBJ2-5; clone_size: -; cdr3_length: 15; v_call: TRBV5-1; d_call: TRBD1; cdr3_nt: TGCGCCAGCAGCACATCCGGGACAGAGGGTGAGACCCAGTACTTC; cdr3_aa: CASSTSGTEGETQYF
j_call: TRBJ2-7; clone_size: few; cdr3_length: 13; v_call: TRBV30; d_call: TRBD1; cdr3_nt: TGTGCCTGGAGTGCCGGACAGGGGACCGAGCAGTACTTC; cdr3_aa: CAWSAGQGTEQYF
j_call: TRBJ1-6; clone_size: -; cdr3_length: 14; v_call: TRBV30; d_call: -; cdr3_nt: TGTGCCTCGCCCGAGGGGGGGCTCGGTTCACCCCTCCACTTT; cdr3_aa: CASPEGGLGSPLHF
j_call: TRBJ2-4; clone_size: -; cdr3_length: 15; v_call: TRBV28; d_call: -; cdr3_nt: TGTGCCAGCAGTCCAACCGGGGAATTCGTCTACATTCAGTACTTC; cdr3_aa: CASSPTGEFVYIQYF
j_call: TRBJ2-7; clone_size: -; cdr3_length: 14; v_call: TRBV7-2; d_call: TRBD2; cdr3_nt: TGTGCCAGCAGACCCCGACGGGAGGACGTCGAGCAGTACTTC; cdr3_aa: CASRPRREDVEQYF